Below, one T cell receptor beta chain is given with its context. Its specificity is not known. Using immunoSEQ multiplex PCR, the repertoire was profiled, and TCRdb retains in-frame clones only, with some absent. The top ten clones hold about 20% of a sample with 9,600 or so clones, around 63% of them seen once. This sample is part of a study of CD4+ T cells in melanoma. Regarding the study as a whole: A reported correlation linked neoantigen-specific CD4+ T cells to CD8+, macrophage and B cell function. In melanoma, neoantigen-specific CD4+ T cells reportedly differed in differentiation state.

Material: peripheral blood. This clonotype was obtained from a human donor with melanoma.

The CDR3 loop is CASSPLSGAKNIQYF. For the CDR3, the DNA is TGTGCCAGCAGTCCTTTGTCGGGGGCCAAAAACATTCAGTACTTC. The V and J genes are TRBV27 and TRBJ2-4; a possible D gene is TRBD2 (5 bases). V gave up 5 bases and J gave up 1 base, with 12 bases separating them. Germline CDR1 MNHEY, CDR2 SMNVEV (reference sequence). This CDR3 is 15 amino acids long.